Given below is one TCR beta chain in context. Germline V lookup: CDR1 SGHDT, CDR2 YYEEEE. The CDR3 is 14 residues long. V trimming: 2 bases; J trimming: 6 bases; junction bases outside the gene matches: 4. In the authors' methods: Estimated nucleated cell counts came from reference gene primer amplification. Profiling relied on immunoSEQ multiplex PCR, and the TCRdb table lists in-frame clones only, not all of them. That table is the source of V, J and clone size, and D and trimming were worked out from the DNA. There are roughly 150,000 clones in the sample; 85% to 90% occur only once, and about an eighth lies in the top ten. The data are from a study of blood T cell repertoires in COVID-19. Whole-study context: Researchers got acute and convalescent COVID-19 samples from the United States, Italy and Spain. PBMCs, B-cell-depleted T cells, or T cells provided the cDNA or gDNA that made up the material.

Seattle patients were enrolled while actively infected and followed longitudinally. V usage is TRBV5-6 and J usage is TRBJ1-3; 8 bases match TRBD1. Sequenced input: peripheral blood. The sequence came from a man between 18 and 35 years old with COVID-19, enrolled during active disease. CDR3: CASSFGQGANTIYF. The CDR3 bases are TGTGCCAGCAGCTTTGGACAGGGAGCAAACACCATATATTTT.